The sequence of this TCR beta chain was determined in a study of cytomegalovirus exposure and HLA in healthy donors listed by TCRdb under 2017. Notes on the research overall: An earlier analysis of approximately 640 of the donors reported 250 to 350 Gb of sequence data and 100 million to 130 million unique TCR beta sequences from 150 million to 200 million T cells. All discovery cohort repertoires had been generated using a single sequencing platform. Using immunosequencing, the study profiled T cell repertoires from about 650 subjects and related those repertoires to cytomegalovirus serostatus. The study aimed to test whether cataloging public T cell receptors could reveal signatures of past pathogen exposure. Donor age, sex, ethnicity and CMV serostatus were compiled alongside the repertoire data. In a later analysis, previously published TCR beta repertoires from fewer than 750 donors were re-analyzed and high-resolution HLA genotyping was added so that TCR occurrence patterns could be studied. Typing coverage varied by locus: roughly 629-630 donors for A, B, C, DRB1 and DQB1; roughly 500 for DQA1; 600 to 610 for DPA1; around 450 for DPB1. Class I and class II HLA loci were covered by the typing at four-digit resolution. The study combined high-throughput TCR immunosequencing, statistical association of individual TCRs with disease status, and machine learning to predict cytomegalovirus infection status. The genetic ancestry cluster associated with self-reported Caucasian donors included over 80% of the roughly 380 genotyped donors. Along with the roughly 710-subject first cohort, a separate validation cohort of around 120 different subjects was used. Genome-wide SNP genotypes for about 65% of the 666 donors were used in a later genetic analysis, which treated that subset as a discovery cohort. To decide whether each TCR beta V gene segment behaved as functional or pseudogenic, an earlier analysis of over 500 of the donors relied on high-throughput TCR beta sequencing. A handful of DR-DQ haplotypes were handled as single units for association and clustering because linkage in the cohort was strong. Rather than drawing on any new phenotypic data, the later analysis identified candidate immune exposures from TCR beta sequences and the way those sequences occurred across donors. On average, approximately 250,000 unique TCR beta nucleotide sequences were sequenced per donor among 350 to 400 genotyped donors of the cohort, with around 19% of those sequences being non-productive. An early release covering approximately 600 HLA-typed donors comprised about 300 gigabases of sequencing data and approximately 80 million unique TCR sequences.

In regard to this clone: No antigen is known for it. There are no base qualities to consult, and no much larger clone falls within one base.

The CDR3 numbers 16 residues from cysteine through phenylalanine. Just the 48-base CDR3 DNA is kept, in frame starting at base 1. After removal of 0 bases from V and 6 bases from J, the junction retains 6 bases not matched to a gene. The germline V gene gives CDR1 as LGHNA and CDR2 as YNFKEQ. Findings and caveats that apply to the study as a whole: In a later analysis, the rate of TCR association differed among HLA loci, with DRB1 alleles having the most associated TCRs and HLA-C alleles having the fewest. Across donors, most TCR sequences were observed very rarely, whereas some public TCRs were present in many individuals. Compared with equally common non-associated chains, HLA-associated TCR beta chains in a later analysis were more clonally expanded and had lower generation probabilities. Because some donors lacked HLA typing at each locus, the association tests relied only on the typed subset. The only immune exposure information available for the cohort was CMV serostatus. Linkage disequilibrium might explain the correlated functional status among segregating V segments, but an unknown experimental factor could not be ruled out. A cluster of highly shared sequence variants was judged likely to represent a technical artifact of the sequencing pipeline. A later genetic analysis associated a missense DCLRE1C variant with V-gene and J-gene trimming of TCR beta chains, and an independent cohort replicated the association. Some IMGT-functional V segments, including TRBV6-2 and TRBV6-3, could not be distinguished by the 87-base-pair reads and were therefore excluded. Presence/absence analyses assumed roughly uniform sequencing depth across donors, an assumption that may not hold. The authors suggested that the approach could potentially be extended to other disease states and immunological phenotypes. In this cohort, only TCR beta chains were sequenced, and detectable features were limited by the absence of alpha or paired-chain data. Broadly in line with IMGT annotations, most TCR beta V segments showed up in productive rearrangements about 90% or about 30% of the time in an earlier analysis of 450 to 750 of the donors. The earlier analysis of approximately 560 of the donors excluded roughly 16 rarely observed V segments, including chromosome 9 orphons, because counts were too low. When HLA alleles, especially DR and DQ, strongly co-occurred, attributing TCR associations to individual alleles was difficult. A further reported finding was that TCR beta sequences accurately predicted the HLA-A and HLA-B alleles for most subjects in the first cohort. Three of the identified cytomegalovirus-associated TCR beta chains were confirmed in vitro to be specific for cytomegalovirus antigens. Most CMV-associated TCR beta chains appeared to be HLA-restricted in a later analysis, and the HLA associations seemed to be driven largely by CMV exposure. Compared with the 666-donor mean, donors in an Asian-associated ancestry cluster had fewer N-insertions in productive TCRs, according to a later genetic analysis. Cytomegalovirus status was reported to be diagnosed by the classifier with high specificity and sensitivity in both the original and validation cohorts. A later analysis reported that several top co-occurrence clusters appeared linked to parvovirus B19, influenza, CMV and Epstein-Barr virus. In the study, approximately 160 TCR beta chains were listed as associated with cytomegalovirus. At a false discovery rate of 0.05, a later analysis linked roughly 17,000 TCR beta sequences to specific HLA alleles.

The cohort consisted of hundreds of healthy bone marrow donors. At the time of sampling, every cohort member was nominally healthy, though immune exposures that went unrecorded were likely present. The donor tested CMV seropositive and was one of the 289 seropositive cohort members. A peripheral blood sample was provided by each donor, and peripheral blood mononuclear cells were used for TCR beta sequencing. Genomic DNA was extracted from the blood cell samples with the Qiagen DNeasy Blood Extraction Kit. Libraries came from the immunoSEQ multiplex PCR assay. The multiplex PCR relied on a mix of 60 forward primers for TCR Vbeta segments and 13 reverse primers for TCR Jbeta segments. Amplification of the CDR3 region of rearranged TCR beta genes was performed with a multiplex PCR assay on genomic DNA. On the Illumina HiSeq System, the amplified TCR beta libraries were sequenced as 87-base-pair reads. The authors' pipeline ran thus. A later analysis tallied approximately 87 million unique TCR beta chains across the 550 to 850 repertoires, and around 9.9 million of those chains were shared by two or more donors. A nearest-neighbor algorithm error-corrected the raw reads and collapsed the reads into unique sequences, merging closely related sequences to remove PCR and sequencing errors. To assign V, D and J gene segments, CDR3 sequences were aligned to IMGT reference sequences. Each retained sequence needed at least a six-nucleotide match to both a V gene segment and a J gene segment. A rearrangement counted as productive if the CDR3 had no stop codons and remained in frame with V and J, and every other rearrangement counted as non-productive. Following IMGT convention, CDR3 was defined as the stretch from the second conserved V-encoded cysteine to the conserved J-encoded phenylalanine. The earlier analysis of 587 of the donors excluded any sequence lacking an unambiguous match to a single V gene segment. An earlier analysis of a few hundred of the donors classified V segments as functional when productive rearrangements were above 56.7% and as segregating when the standard deviation between donors was above 5%. A statistical classification framework was developed to diagnose cytomegalovirus status using the catalog of TCR beta chain sequences. V and J gene assignment, in a later analysis, came from comparing TCR nucleotide sequences with IMGT/GENE-DB human TR gene sequences. The TCRdist pipeline was used in a later analysis to assign CDR3 sequences and most-parsimonious VDJ recombination scenarios. In a later analysis, every TCR beta chain was defined by the combination of its CDR3 amino acid sequence and its V-gene family, and reads without a unique V-gene family were dropped. To address suspected cross-contamination and a sequencing artifact, a later analysis removed roughly 580 highly shared, low-generation-probability nucleotide sequences. In a later analysis, a clonal expansion index was calculated for each public chain from normalized within-repertoire ranks of inferred template counts. In a later analysis, generation probabilities were computed with a VDJ recombination model fitted to out-of-frame rearrangements, and the resulting probabilities were checked against IGoR. In a later analysis, hypergeometric tests were used to score TCR-TCR, TCR-HLA and TCR-CMV co-occurrence, with a repertoire-size bias correction applied to TCR pairs. False discovery rates were estimated in a later analysis by permuting HLA or CMV assignments 20 times. A later analysis grouped co-occurring TCRs with DBSCAN, adding TCRdist sequence similarity when clustering within HLA-allele-positive subsets. Co-occurrence clustering excluded repertoires with fewer than 30,000 or more than 120,000 public chains, plus five with anomalous nucleotide sharing. Drawn from immuneACCESS, this table holds only the in-frame rearrangements with V and J called that TCRdb kept. Clones are partly lost; checked studies trace under half to an unresolved V gene and leave the rest unexplained. From that table come the V and J calls and clone size; the DNA was used to work out D and trimming. This sample holds more than 100,000 clones; around 78% were observed only once. The ten most abundant clones make up approximately 1.8% of the sample.

The sequence came from a female donor in good health and CMV-seropositive. The chain is assembled from TRBV4-2 and TRBJ2-3, with 10 bases in between that match TRBD2. Sequencing input: PBMCs. The CDR3 is CASSQDRLSGGDTQYF. Here is the DNA: TGTGCCAGCAGCCAAGATCGGCTTAGCGGGGGGGATACGCAGTATTTT.